These T cell receptor beta chains were read from a single sample in a study of shared T cell receptors in the human thymus. Libraries were prepared by immunoSEQ multiplex PCR; TCRdb keeps only in-frame clonotypes and omits some of them. The repertoire holds 600,000 to 900,000 clones, with 70% to 90% as singletons. This sample was also put to use in a study of human thymus T cells.

Source material: thymocytes. The receptors shown here come from a girl less than two years old with a congenital heart defect. Both conserved end residues are part of each CDR3. The order of the fields is clone size, J gene, D gene, V gene, CDR3 protein, CDR3 DNA. A D gene is named only where the DNA matches it firmly. Not all rows give a size; the values are once, few, many and, for expanded clones, a class.

>NA|TRBJ2-7|NA|TRBV27
CASRHGKPGYEQYF
TGTGCCAGCAGACACGGGAAGCCTGGGTACGAGCAGTACTTC
>NA|TRBJ1-1|NA|TRBV5-5
CASSSPAAGTEAFF
TGTGCCAGCAGCTCTCCTGCTGCGGGGACTGAAGCTTTCTTT
>NA|TRBJ1-1|TRBD1|TRBV5-8
CASSPDRRTEAFF
TGTGCCAGCAGTCCGGACAGGAGGACTGAAGCTTTCTTT
>NA|TRBJ2-5|NA|TRBV5-1
CASSLNPGHREQETQYF
TGCGCCAGCAGCTTGAACCCGGGACACCGAGAACAAGAGACCCAGTACTTC
>NA|TRBJ1-2|TRBD1|TRBV9
CASSTLGTGGYGYTF
TGTGCCAGCAGCACCCTAGGGACAGGGGGCTATGGCTACACCTTC
>once|TRBJ2-2|NA|TRBV4-1
CASSQAPRPRANTGELFF
TGCGCCAGCAGCCAAGCCCCCCGCCCCCGGGCGAACACCGGGGAGCTGTTTTTT
>NA|TRBJ1-2|TRBD1|TRBV5-1
CASSLGGQGQEEDNTF
TGCGCCAGCAGCTTGGGAGGACAGGGTCAGGAGGAAGACAACACCTTC
>once|TRBJ2-7|TRBD1|TRBV10-3
CAISDRDSFLEYEQYF
TGTGCCATCAGTGACAGGGACAGCTTTTTAGAATACGAGCAGTACTTC
>once|TRBJ1-6|TRBD1|TRBV19
CASSTPRGTGEDSPLHF
TGTGCCAGTAGTACCCCCCGTGGGACAGGGGAAGATTCACCCCTCCACTTT
>NA|TRBJ2-5|TRBD2|TRBV5-5
CASSPGGQETQYF
TGTGCCAGCAGCCCGGGGGGACAAGAGACCCAGTACTTC
>NA|TRBJ2-3|NA|TRBV12-5
CASGLAPPAGTNWYATDTQYF
TGTGCTAGTGGTTTGGCCCCCCCGGCGGGGACCAACTGGTACGCCACAGATACGCAGTATTTT
>NA|TRBJ2-3|TRBD1|TRBV9
CASSLGQGASNPSTDTQYF
TGTGCCAGCAGCCTGGGACAGGGGGCGTCTAATCCGTCGACAGATACGCAGTATTTT
>NA|TRBJ1-5|NA|TRBV2
CASSEQGPNQGPQHF
TGTGCCAGCAGTGAACAAGGACCCAATCAGGGGCCCCAGCATTTT
>NA|TRBJ1-2|NA|TRBV6-5
CASSDRNYGYTF
TGTGCCAGCAGCGACAGGAACTATGGCTACACCTTC
>NA|TRBJ2-7|NA|TRBV2
CASSHKSGLLSYEQYF
TGTGCCAGCAGTCACAAATCGGGACTTCTCTCCTACGAGCAGTACTTC
>NA|TRBJ2-1|NA|TRBV11-3
CASSNQRGNAYNEQFF
TGTGCCAGCAGCAACCAGAGGGGGAACGCCTACAATGAGCAGTTCTTC
>NA|TRBJ1-1|NA|TRBV5-8
CASSLPGRNTEAFF
TGTGCCAGCAGCTTGCCAGGGCGGAACACTGAAGCTTTCTTT
>NA|TRBJ2-1|NA|TRBV18
CASSPGGAASSYNEQFF
TGTGCCAGCTCACCAGGCGGCGCGGCGAGCTCCTACAATGAGCAGTTCTTC
>NA|TRBJ2-1|TRBD1|TRBV7-6
CASSWNQTGFDNEQFF
TGTGCCAGCAGCTGGAACCAGACAGGGTTCGACAATGAGCAGTTCTTC
>NA|TRBJ2-7|NA|TRBV6-1
CASSDFRSRVVYEQYF
TGTGCCAGCAGTGACTTCCGTAGCAGGGTGGTCTACGAGCAGTACTTC
>NA|TRBJ2-7|NA|TRBV5-1
CASSYRDRHSYEQYF
TGCGCCAGCAGCTACCGTGACAGGCACTCCTACGAGCAGTACTTC
>once|TRBJ2-1|NA|TRBV4-3
CASSQVSSLGGVGNEQFF
TGCGCCAGCAGCCAAGTCTCCTCACTAGGTGGGGTGGGGAATGAGCAGTTCTTC
>NA|TRBJ1-3|TRBD1|TRBV5-1
CASSLDHRGGGNTIYF
TGCGCCAGCAGCTTGGATCACAGGGGTGGAGGAAACACCATATATTTT
>NA|TRBJ2-7|NA|TRBV5-8
CASSLSFAGIYGQYF
TGTGCCAGCAGCTTGTCATTTGCAGGGATCTACGGGCAGTACTTC
>NA|TRBJ2-3|NA|TRBV28
CASTLSTAAFADTQYF
TGTGCCAGCACCCTGTCGACAGCAGCCTTTGCAGATACGCAGTATTTT
>NA|TRBJ1-1|NA|TRBV14
CASSSRRGTEAFF
TGTGCCAGCAGTTCCCGACGAGGCACTGAAGCTTTCTTT
>few|TRBJ2-7|NA|TRBV5-6
CASSLASRGGGNYEQYF
TGTGCCAGCAGCTTGGCCTCGAGAGGGGGAGGGAACTACGAGCAGTACTTC
>NA|TRBJ1-5|TRBD1|TRBV19
CASMDRAPVNNQPQHF
TGTGCCAGTATGGACAGGGCGCCAGTTAACAATCAGCCCCAGCATTTT
>NA|TRBJ1-1|NA|TRBV19
CASSIRSRKEAFF
TGTGCCAGTAGTATACGGTCGAGGAAGGAAGCTTTCTTT
>NA|TRBJ2-6|TRBD2|TRBV9
CASSLFGGKGSGANVLTF
TGTGCCAGCAGCTTGTTCGGGGGGAAGGGCTCTGGGGCCAACGTCCTGACTTTC
>NA|TRBJ1-1|NA|TRBV27
CASSPQLNTEAFF
TGTGCCAGCAGTCCGCAGTTAAACACTGAAGCTTTCTTT
>once|TRBJ2-7|NA|TRBV11-2
CASSLDRSGGRVYEQYF
TGTGCCAGCAGCTTAGACCGGTCGGGGGGCAGGGTCTACGAGCAGTACTTC
>NA|TRBJ2-7|NA|TRBV27
CASSSRGGLSYEQYF
TGTGCCAGCAGTTCCCGGGGAGGCCTCTCCTACGAGCAGTACTTC
>NA|TRBJ1-5|NA|TRBV6-1
CASSEAADSNQPQHF
TGTGCCAGCAGTGAAGCCGCAGATAGCAATCAGCCCCAGCATTTT
>NA|TRBJ1-3|TRBD1|TRBV19
CASPTGAGNTIYF
TGTGCCAGTCCTACAGGGGCTGGAAACACCATATATTTT
>NA|TRBJ2-1|NA|TRBV10-1
CASSGTTYYYNEQFF
TGCGCCAGCAGTGGGACTACCTATTACTACAATGAGCAGTTCTTC
>NA|TRBJ1-5|TRBD1|TRBV19
CASSPPRPGQGHQPQHF
TGTGCCAGTAGTCCGCCAAGACCGGGACAGGGCCATCAGCCCCAGCATTTT
>NA|TRBJ2-7|NA|TRBV5-8
CASSPINEDSQRAYEQYF
TGTGCCAGCAGCCCTATCAACGAGGACAGTCAGAGGGCCTACGAGCAGTACTTC
>NA|TRBJ1-4|TRBD1|TRBV28
CASSSLGDRVEKLFF
TGTGCCAGCAGCTCATTGGGGGACAGGGTCGAAAAACTGTTTTTT
>NA|TRBJ1-3|NA|TRBV11-2
CASSPGRGGNTIYF
TGTGCCAGCAGCCCCGGCAGGGGCGGAAACACCATATATTTT
>NA|TRBJ2-2|NA|TRBV6-1
CASSDRDTDINTGELFF
TGTGCCAGCAGTGACCGGGACACAGACATTAACACCGGGGAGCTGTTTTTT
>NA|TRBJ2-7|TRBD2|TRBV27
CASSLRRLAATYEQYF
TGTGCCAGCAGTCTCAGGCGACTAGCGGCCACCTACGAGCAGTACTTC
>NA|TRBJ2-7|TRBD1|TRBV28
CASSSDRAPYEQYF
TGTGCCAGCAGCAGCGACAGGGCCCCCTACGAGCAGTACTTC
>NA|TRBJ1-1|NA|TRBV20-1
CGPLGSTEAFF
TGCGGACCACTCGGGAGCACTGAAGCTTTCTTT
>NA|TRBJ2-7|TRBD1|TRBV27
CASSLIGDSYEQYF
TGTGCCAGCAGTTTAATCGGGGACAGCTACGAGCAGTACTTC
>NA|TRBJ2-3|NA|TRBV5-1
CASSLALAPDTQYF
TGCGCCAGCAGCTTGGCCCTTGCGCCAGATACGCAGTATTTT
>NA|TRBJ2-3|NA|TRBV12-5
CASGPKWTDLTDTQYF
TGTGCTAGTGGTCCGAAATGGACAGACCTCACAGATACGCAGTATTTT
>NA|TRBJ2-3|TRBD1|TRBV4-3
CASSPLDRGAADTQYF
TGCGCCAGCAGCCCCTTGGACAGGGGGGCCGCAGATACGCAGTATTTT
>NA|TRBJ1-6|NA|TRBV18
CASSQAGGSGALHF
TGTGCCAGCTCTCAAGCTGGGGGTTCGGGAGCCCTCCACTTT
>NA|TRBJ2-2|NA|TRBV25-1
CASTHRGVGELFF
TGTGCCAGCACCCACCGCGGGGTCGGGGAGCTGTTTTTT
>NA|TRBJ1-6|NA|TRBV4-2
CASSHLGKTYNSPLHF
TGTGCCAGCAGCCATCTCGGTAAAACCTATAATTCACCCCTCCACTTT
>NA|TRBJ1-6|TRBD1|TRBV5-1
CASSLWEGSTGRNSPLHF
TGCGCCAGCAGCTTATGGGAAGGATCGACAGGGAGGAATTCACCCCTCCACTTT
>NA|TRBJ1-2|NA|TRBV6-5
CASSYPPDTGYTF
TGTGCCAGCAGTTACCCCCCAGACACAGGCTACACCTTC